Here is one TCR beta chain with its context. The antigen it binds to is not known. No base quality information exists; no much larger clone differs at one position. TCR beta CDR3 regions were sequenced from DNA using the immunoSEQ Assay. The original pipeline was this. To compute T cell density, TCR beta template counts were normalized to usable DNA, which was estimated by amplifying housekeeping genes. Richness was estimated using the preseqR package, with extrapolation to 400,000 templates for PBMC samples and to 120,000 templates for tissue samples. Clonality was defined as one minus Pielou's evenness. Differential abundance testing on productive amino-acid clonotypes, with a minimum total count of 5 and an alpha of 0.1, was used to identify tissue-enriched TCRs. The Jaccard Index and the Morisita Overlap Index were used to measure repertoire overlap between compartments. GLIPH clustered TCR beta CDR3s with public tetramer-defined viral CDR3s; viral motifs required at least three viral sequences plus V-gene enrichment. TCRdb mirrors the immuneACCESS table, restricted to in-frame sequences. Some clones are absent from its copies; in checked studies, under half trace to an unresolved V gene, and the reason for the others is unknown. That table gives V, J and clone size, and the DNA gave D and trimming. For this sample there are some 31,000 clones; 78% appear just once. The ten largest clones capture around 34% of the sample.

Relative to germline, V is 5 bases shorter and J is 1 base shorter, with 11 bases between their ends. Measured from the cysteine to the phenylalanine, the CDR3 is 15 residues long. The kept DNA is CDR3 alone, 45 bases in frame from the first base. As encoded in the germline V gene, CDR1 is SGHTA while CDR2 is FQGTGA. The source of the sample is a study of T cells in localized non-small cell lung cancer (dated by TCRdb to 2018 to 2020). At the level of the whole study: The study analyzed T cell repertoires of hundreds of early-stage NSCLC patients, comparing tumors and uninvolved tumor-adjacent lungs. The cohort was made up of 200 to 250 treatment-naive NSCLC patients whose localized lung tumors had been resected. NSCLC patients had a mean age of roughly 64 years, and around 140 were male and 107 female. The research as a whole found: Longer overall survival was associated with higher blood T cell density, whereas shorter survival was associated with higher adjacent-lung clonality. Because the study design was exploratory, TCR variables were selected using unadjusted p-values without false-discovery rate correction. Multi-region tumor sequencing was not performed, so intratumor heterogeneity could not be excluded. Uninvolved tumor-adjacent lung showed the highest T cell clonality, higher than tumor, which suggests more focused antigenic responses in the uninvolved tumor-adjacent lung. A median of roughly 56 of the top 100 tumor clones were detected in paired uninvolved adjacent lung, and around 30 of these tumor clones were also found among the top 100 clones of the paired uninvolved adjacent lung.

At diagnosis, tumor, uninvolved tumor-adjacent lung and peripheral blood were collected and then preserved as a mix of FFPE and fresh-frozen material. For TCR repertoire profiling, blood samples were analyzed as peripheral blood mononuclear cells. The chain employs TRBV7-3 and TRBJ2-2; a tentative D call is TRBD1 (5 bases match). This sample comprised peripheral blood, obtained before any cancer treatment. The TCR was taken from a male donor older than 55 with stage II squamous cell lung carcinoma. CDR3 loop: CASSPGQGNTGELFF. Read as DNA, the sequence is TGTGCCAGCAGCCCCGGGCAGGGGAACACCGGGGAGCTGTTTTTT.